Below, 16 T cell receptor beta chains from the same sample are listed, as sequenced in a study of Tregs in tolerant kidney transplant recipients. Clones were read by immunoSEQ multiplex PCR, and TCRdb kept only the in-frame ones, dropping some. The sample records roughly 14,000 clones, just over 90% being singletons. The source material was CD8+ T cells from blood. The receptors here all came from a human donor in good health.

This clone was seen just once. V and J are TRBV29-1 and TRBJ2-7, with D tentatively TRBD1 or TRBD2 (5 bases each). The CDR3 is made up of 10 amino acids. V gave up 4 bases and J gave up 5 bases, with 6 bases separating them. Germline loops: CDR1 SQVTM, CDR2 ANQGSEA. This CDR3 reads CSVVGDEQYF. In DNA, the CDR3 is TGCAGCGTTGTGGGGGACGAGCAGTACTTC.

This chain links TRBV6-1 with TRBJ1-1, with a tentative D call TRBD1 (5 bases). The CDR3 has 15 amino acids. With 2 bases removed from V and 8 bases from J, the gap between germline ends came to 18 bases. The V gene's germline CDR1 is MNHNS and CDR2 SASEGT. The chain's CDR3 is CASSESGTPPREAFF. The CDR3 region has the DNA TGTGCCAGCAGTGAATCGGGGACTCCCCCGAGAGAAGCTTTCTTT.

This rearrangement joins TRBV9 to TRBJ1-3; D is unclear. CDR1 is SGDLS, CDR2 YYNGEE, per germline. This CDR3 has 13 amino acids. V lost 7 bases and J 0 bases, leaving 8 bases between the germline ends. The CDR3 nucleotides are TGTGCCAGCCGCCACGGCTCTGGAAACACCATATATTTT. Encoded protein: CASRHGSGNTIYF. The full variable domain, rest sourced from reference TRBV9 and TRBJ1-3, is DSGVTQTPKHLITATGQRVTLRCSPRSGDLSVYWYQQSLDQGLQFLIQYYNGEERAKGNILERFSAQQFPDLHSELNLSSLELGDSALYFCASRHGSGNTIYFGEGSWLTVV.

V and J are TRBV4-1 and TRBJ2-1; unclear D gene. Germline V gives CDR1 MGHRA, CDR2 YSYEKL. CDR3 length: 12 amino acids. The V end was cut by 3 bases, the J end by 6 bases, with 6 bases between. The CDR3 sequence: CASSQLSNEQFF. The CDR3 coding sequence is TGCGCCAGCAGCCAGCTCAGCAATGAGCAGTTCTTC.

The J gene is TRBJ2-5, the V gene TRBV4-1; 7 bases match TRBD2. The V gene's germline CDR1 is MGHRA and CDR2 YSYEKL. The CDR3 sequence is 14 residues long. V was clipped by 4 bases and J by 5 bases; unmatched bases: 7. The CDR3 is CASSLGRVWETQYF. In DNA form, the CDR3 reads TGCGCCAGCAGCCTTGGGAGGGTATGGGAGACCCAGTACTTC.

This chain connects TRBV4-3 to TRBJ2-5; D possibly corresponds to TRBD1 (5 bases). This CDR3 comprises 15 residues. With 4 bases removed from V and 3 bases from J, the gap between germline ends came to 15 bases. Looked up from germline, CDR1 is LGHNA and CDR2 is YSLEER. The CDR3 region is CASSPQGMWKETQYF. In DNA form, the CDR3 reads TGCGCCAGCAGCCCCCAGGGTATGTGGAAAGAGACCCAGTACTTC.

The chain has TRBV4-1 and TRBJ2-7, with 7 bases aligning to TRBD2. With V trimmed by 1 base and J by 3 bases, 6 bases remained unmatched. The germline V gene encodes CDR1 MGHRA and CDR2 YSYEKL. The CDR3 sequence is 15 residues long. Here the CDR3 reads CASSQVASGLYEQYF. The DNA of the CDR3 is TGCGCCAGCAGCCAAGTGGCTAGCGGTCTCTACGAGCAGTACTTC.

V and J are TRBV15 and TRBJ2-4; TRBD1 aligns across 8 bases. V shed 1 base and J 13 bases; nucleotides not matched to a gene: 9. This CDR3 has 14 residues. Germline CDR1 is LNHNV and CDR2 is YYDKDF (reference sequence). CDR3 amino acids: CATSRGNRTGQQYF. The CDR3 DNA reads as TGTGCCACCAGCAGAGGCAATAGGACAGGGCAGCAGTACTTC.

This chain joins TRBV7-1 and TRBJ2-3, with D possibly being TRBD2 (5 bases). TRBV7-1 is noted as an ORF with a role that remains uncertain. The CDR3 length is 14 residues. Trimming removed 3 bases from V and 3 bases from J, with 10 bases in between. The CDR3 protein is CASSSLGGTDTQYF. Written as DNA, the CDR3 is TGTGCCAGCAGCTCCCTCGGAGGTACAGATACGCAGTATTTT.

This chain joins TRBV5-1 and TRBJ2-7, with D possibly TRBD1 on 6 matching bases. The CDR3 spans 15 residues. The ends were cut back, 0 bases at V and 5 bases at J, with 15 bases in the middle. Germline lookup yields CDR1 SGHRS and CDR2 YFSETQ. This chain's CDR3 is CASSLGPQQGNEQYF. DNA for the CDR3: TGCGCCAGCAGCTTGGGTCCCCAGCAGGGGAACGAGCAGTACTTC. The entire variable domain, with the rest obtained from reference TRBV5-1 and TRBJ2-7, is as follows: KAGVTQTPRYLIKTRGQQVTLSCSPISGHRSVSWYQQTPGQGLQFLFEYFSETQRNKGNFPGRFSGRQFSNSRSEMNVSTLELGDSALYLCASSLGPQQGNEQYFGPGTRLTVT.

The CDR3 bases are TGTGCCAGCAGCTTCAGGACAGGGGGCGACACCGGGGAGCTGTTTTTT. It translates to CASSFRTGGDTGELFF. The V gene is TRBV7-2, the J gene TRBJ2-2; 11 bases match TRBD1. CDR1 is SGHTA, CDR2 FQGNSA, per germline. The CDR3 is 16 residues long. V lost 3 bases to trimming and J lost 3 bases; unmatched junction nucleotides: 3.

The rearrangement uses TRBV5-1 and TRBJ2-7; TRBD1 or TRBD2 may be the D gene (5 bases each). The CDR3 is 15 residues long. Trimming removed 3 bases from V and 0 bases from J, with 13 bases in between. Germline V gene sequence: CDR1 SGHRS, CDR2 YFSETQ. The CDR3 region is CASSSRDLSSYEQYF. The CDR3 nucleotides read TGCGCCAGCAGCTCCCGGGACCTGAGCTCCTACGAGCAGTACTTC.

This clone appeared once. DNA for the CDR3: TGTGCCAGCAGCTTGGGACAGGGGCGTAATCAGCCCCAGCATTTT. Its protein is CASSLGQGRNQPQHF. The V gene is TRBV5-6, the J gene TRBJ1-5; 8 bases map to TRBD1. The CDR3 is 15 residues long. CDR1 is SGHDT and CDR2 is YYEEEE in the germline V gene. V lost 0 bases and J lost 4; bases outside the gene matches: 3.

V and J are TRBV27 and TRBJ2-1, with 11 positions matching TRBD1. The V and J ends lost 3 bases and 3 bases, in that order; junction bases with no gene match: 4. Germline lookup yields CDR1 MNHEY and CDR2 SMNVEV (reference sequence). The CDR3 spans 16 residues. The CDR3 nucleotides are TGTGCCAGCAGTTTTGTGGGACAGGGGGACTACAATGAGCAGTTCTTC. Translation gives CASSFVGQGDYNEQFF.

The rearrangement uses TRBV18 and TRBJ1-3; D is unresolved. V was trimmed by 3 bases and J by 0 bases, leaving 18 bases between them. The CDR3 covers 18 residues. Germline CDR1 and CDR2: KGHSH and LQKENI. The CDR3 protein is CASSPSRTMVSSGNTIYF. The CDR3 DNA is TGTGCCAGCTCACCCAGTCGGACTATGGTCAGCTCTGGAAACACCATATATTTT. The complete variable domain, with remaining parts taken from reference TRBV18 and TRBJ1-3, reads NAGVMQNPRHLVRRRGQEARLRCSPMKGHSHVYWYRQLPEEGLKFMVYLQKENIIDESGMPKERFSAEFPKEGPSILRIQQVVRGDSAAYFCASSPSRTMVSSGNTIYFGEGSWLTVV.

This chain connects TRBV19 to TRBJ1-1, with D uncertain. From germline, CDR1 is LNHDA and CDR2 SQIVND (reference sequence). The length of the CDR3 is 12 residues. V lost 5 bases and J lost 11, with 15 bases in between. In nucleotides, the CDR3 is TGTGCCAGTAGTCCACAAAACTCCAGGGCTTTCTTT. It encodes CASSPQNSRAFF. Supplemented by reference TRBV19 and TRBJ1-1, the full variable domain reads DGGITQSPKYLFRKEGQNVTLSCEQNLNHDAMYWYRQDPGQGLRLIYYSQIVNDFQKGDIAEGYSVSREKKESFPLTVTSAQKNPTAFYLCASSPQNSRAFFGQGTRLTVV.